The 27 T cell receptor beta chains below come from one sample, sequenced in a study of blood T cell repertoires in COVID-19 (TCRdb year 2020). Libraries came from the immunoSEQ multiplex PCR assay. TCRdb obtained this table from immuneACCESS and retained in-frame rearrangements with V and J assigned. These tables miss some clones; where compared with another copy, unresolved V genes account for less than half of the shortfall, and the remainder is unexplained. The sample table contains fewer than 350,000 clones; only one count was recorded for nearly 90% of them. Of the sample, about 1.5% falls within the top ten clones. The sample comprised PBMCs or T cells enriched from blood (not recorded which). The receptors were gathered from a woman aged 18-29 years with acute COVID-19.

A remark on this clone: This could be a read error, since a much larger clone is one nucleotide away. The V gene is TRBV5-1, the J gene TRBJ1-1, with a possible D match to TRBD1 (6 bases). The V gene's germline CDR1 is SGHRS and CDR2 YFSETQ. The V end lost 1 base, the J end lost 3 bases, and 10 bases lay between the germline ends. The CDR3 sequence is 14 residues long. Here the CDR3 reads CASSLLSGDTEAFF. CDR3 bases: TGCGCCAGCAGCTTGTTATCAGGGGACACTGAAGCTTTCTTT.

The CDR3 region has the DNA TGTGCCAGCAGCCAACTCCAGGTTGATGAGCAGTTCTTC. It codes for CASSQLQVDEQFF. This rearrangement joins TRBV3-1 (or the pseudogene TRBV3-2) to TRBJ2-1; no definite D call. The V and J ends lost 2 bases and 8 bases respectively, with 10 bases between them. The CDR3 is 13 residues long. Germline V gives CDR1 LGHDT, CDR2 YNNKEL (reference sequence).

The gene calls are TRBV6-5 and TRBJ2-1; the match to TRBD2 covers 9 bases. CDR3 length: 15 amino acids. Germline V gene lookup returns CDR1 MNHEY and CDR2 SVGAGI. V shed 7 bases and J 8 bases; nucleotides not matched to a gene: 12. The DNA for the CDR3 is TGTGCCAGCACCGGACGGACGGGACTAGCAGATGAGCAGTTCTTC. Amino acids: CASTGRTGLADEQFF.

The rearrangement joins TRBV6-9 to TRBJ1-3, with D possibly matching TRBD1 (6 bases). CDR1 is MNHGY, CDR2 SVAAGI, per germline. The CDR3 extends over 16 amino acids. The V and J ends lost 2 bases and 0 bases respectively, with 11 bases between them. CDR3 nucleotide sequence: TGTGCCAGCAGTTATCCAGGGGTAAGCTCTGGAAACACCATATATTTT. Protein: CASSYPGVSSGNTIYF.

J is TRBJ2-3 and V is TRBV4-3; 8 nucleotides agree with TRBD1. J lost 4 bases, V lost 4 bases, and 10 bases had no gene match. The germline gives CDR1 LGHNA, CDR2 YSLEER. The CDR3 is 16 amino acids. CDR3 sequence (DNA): TGCGCCAGCAGCCCTTCCTCTACGACAGGGGCAGATACGCAGTATTTT. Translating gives CASSPSSTTGADTQYF.

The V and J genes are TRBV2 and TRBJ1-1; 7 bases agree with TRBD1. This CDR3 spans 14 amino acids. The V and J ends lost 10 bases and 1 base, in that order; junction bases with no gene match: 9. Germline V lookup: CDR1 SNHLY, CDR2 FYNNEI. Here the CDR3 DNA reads TGTGCCAACACAGGGGATCTGGGGAACACTGAAGCTTTCTTT. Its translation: CANTGDLGNTEAFF. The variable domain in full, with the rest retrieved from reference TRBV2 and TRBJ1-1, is EPEVTQTPSHQVTQMGQEVILRCVPISNHLYFYWYRQILGQKVEFLVSFYNNEISEKSEIFDDQFSVERPDGSNFTLKIRSTKLEDSAMYFCANTGDLGNTEAFFGQGTRLTVV.

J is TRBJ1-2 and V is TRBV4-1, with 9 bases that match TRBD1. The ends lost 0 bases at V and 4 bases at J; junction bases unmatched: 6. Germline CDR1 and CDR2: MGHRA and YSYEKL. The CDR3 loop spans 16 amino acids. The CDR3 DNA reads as TGCGCCAGCAGCCAAGATAAAGGACAGGGGTTCTATGGCTACACCTTC. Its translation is CASSQDKGQGFYGYTF.

DNA of the CDR3: TGCGCCAGCAGCCGTACCGGGACAACGAACACCGGGGAGCTGTTTTTT. Residues: CASSRTGTTNTGELFF. The rearrangement joins TRBV4-3 to TRBJ2-2; D possibly corresponds to TRBD1 (6 bases). Germline V CDR1 and CDR2: LGHNA, YSLEER. The CDR3 has 16 residues. The V end lost 4 bases, the J end lost 0 bases, and 12 bases lay between the germline ends.

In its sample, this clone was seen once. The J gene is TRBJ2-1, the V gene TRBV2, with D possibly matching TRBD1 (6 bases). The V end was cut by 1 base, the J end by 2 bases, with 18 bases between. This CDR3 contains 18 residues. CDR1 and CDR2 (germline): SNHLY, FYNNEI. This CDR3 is CASSEVYRELSPYNEQFF. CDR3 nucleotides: TGTGCCAGCAGTGAAGTGTACAGGGAATTAAGCCCCTACAATGAGCAGTTCTTC.

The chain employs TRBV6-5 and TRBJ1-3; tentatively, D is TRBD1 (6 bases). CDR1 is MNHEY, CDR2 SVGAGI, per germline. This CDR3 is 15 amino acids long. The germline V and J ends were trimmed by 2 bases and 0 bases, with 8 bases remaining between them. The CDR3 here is CASSYGGLSGNTIYF. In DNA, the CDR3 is TGTGCCAGCAGTTACGGGGGCCTCTCTGGAAACACCATATATTTT.

The CDR3 region is CASSLTRLQGGYGNTIYF. CDR3 in DNA: TGTGCCAGCAGCCTAACCCGACTACAGGGCGGGTATGGAAACACCATATATTTT. The chain is built from TRBV7-9 and TRBJ1-3, with D possibly matching TRBD1 (6 bases). CDR1 is SEHNR and CDR2 is FQNEAQ in the germline V gene (reference sequence). Deletions cut 5 bases from V and 3 bases from J, with 23 bases between. The CDR3 is 18 amino acids.

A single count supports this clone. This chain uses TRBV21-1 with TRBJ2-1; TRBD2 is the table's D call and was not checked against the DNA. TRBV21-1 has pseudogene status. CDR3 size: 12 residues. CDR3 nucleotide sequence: TGTGCCAGCAGACTAGTGGGCAATGAGCAGTTCTTC. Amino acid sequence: CASRLVGNEQFF.

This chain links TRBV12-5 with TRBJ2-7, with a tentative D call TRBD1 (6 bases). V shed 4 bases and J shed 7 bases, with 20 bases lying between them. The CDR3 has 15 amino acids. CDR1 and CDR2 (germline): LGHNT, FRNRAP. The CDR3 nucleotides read TGTGCTAGTGGTTGGATGGACAGCGTCCTACGGGAGCAGTACTTC. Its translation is CASGWMDSVLREQYF.

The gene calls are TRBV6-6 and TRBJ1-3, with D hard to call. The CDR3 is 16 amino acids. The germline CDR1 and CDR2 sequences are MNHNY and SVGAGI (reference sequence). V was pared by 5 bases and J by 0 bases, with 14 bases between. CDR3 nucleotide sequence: TGTGCCAGCAGTCGACCGCTTGGGCCCTCTGGAAACACCATATATTTT. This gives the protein CASSRPLGPSGNTIYF.

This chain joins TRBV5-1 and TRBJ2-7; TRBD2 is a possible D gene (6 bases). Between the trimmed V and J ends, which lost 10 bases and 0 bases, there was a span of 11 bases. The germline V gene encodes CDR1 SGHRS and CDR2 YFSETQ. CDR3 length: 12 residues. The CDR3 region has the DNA TGCGCCCGCCGACTAGTCTCCTACGAGCAGTACTTC. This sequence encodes CARRLVSYEQYF.

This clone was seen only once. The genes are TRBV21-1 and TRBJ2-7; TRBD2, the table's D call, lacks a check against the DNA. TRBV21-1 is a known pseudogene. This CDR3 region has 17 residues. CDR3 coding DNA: TGTGCCAGCAGCAAAGGGGAGCGGGAGGGTCCCTCCTACGAGCAGTACTTC. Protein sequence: CASSKGEREGPSYEQYF.

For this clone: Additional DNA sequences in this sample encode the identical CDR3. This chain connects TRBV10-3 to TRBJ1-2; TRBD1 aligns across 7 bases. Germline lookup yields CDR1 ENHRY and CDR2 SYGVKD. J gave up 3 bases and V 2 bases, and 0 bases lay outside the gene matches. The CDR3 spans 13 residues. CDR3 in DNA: TGTGCCATCAGTGAGCAGGGGGACTATGGCTACACCTTC. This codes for CAISEQGDYGYTF.

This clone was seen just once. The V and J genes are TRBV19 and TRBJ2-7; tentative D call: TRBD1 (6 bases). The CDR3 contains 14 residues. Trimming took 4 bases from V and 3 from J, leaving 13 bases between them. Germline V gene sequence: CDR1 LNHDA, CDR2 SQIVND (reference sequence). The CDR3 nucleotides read TGTGCCAGTAGTAGAACAGGGCAGGGCTACGAGCAGTACTTC. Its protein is CASSRTGQGYEQYF.

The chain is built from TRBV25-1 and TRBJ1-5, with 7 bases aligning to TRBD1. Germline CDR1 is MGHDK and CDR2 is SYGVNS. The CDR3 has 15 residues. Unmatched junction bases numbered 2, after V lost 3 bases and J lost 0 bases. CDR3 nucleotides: TGTGCCAGCAGTGATCGGGACAGTAGCAATCAGCCCCAGCATTTT. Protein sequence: CASSDRDSSNQPQHF.

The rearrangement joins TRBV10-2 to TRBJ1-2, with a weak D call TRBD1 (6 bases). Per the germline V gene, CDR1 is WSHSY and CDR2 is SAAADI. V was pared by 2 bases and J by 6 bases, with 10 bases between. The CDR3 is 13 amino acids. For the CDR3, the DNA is TGCGCCAGCAGTGAGGAACAGGGCCATGGCTACACCTTC. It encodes CASSEEQGHGYTF.

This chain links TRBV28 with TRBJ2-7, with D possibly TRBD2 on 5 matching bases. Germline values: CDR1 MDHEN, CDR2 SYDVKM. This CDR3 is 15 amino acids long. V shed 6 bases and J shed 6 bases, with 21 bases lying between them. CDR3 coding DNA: TGTGCCAGCAGCCCCCGGGCTAGCAGGATTGGCGAGCAGTACTTC. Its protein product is CASSPRASRIGEQYF.

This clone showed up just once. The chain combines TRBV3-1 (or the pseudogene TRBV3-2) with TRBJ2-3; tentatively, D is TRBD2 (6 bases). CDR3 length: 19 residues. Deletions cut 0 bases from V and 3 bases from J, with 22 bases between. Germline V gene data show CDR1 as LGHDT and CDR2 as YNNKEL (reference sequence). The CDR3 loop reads CASSQDIQRALLGTDTQYF. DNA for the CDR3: TGTGCCAGCAGCCAAGATATCCAGCGGGCCCTCCTGGGGACAGATACGCAGTATTTT.

The CDR3, as DNA: TGTGCCAGCAGTGCCGGGACTAGCGGTTACGAGCAGTACTTC. Its translation is CASSAGTSGYEQYF. The chain recombines TRBV27 with TRBJ2-7, with 11 nucleotides matching TRBD2. V shed 5 bases and J 4 bases; nucleotides not matched to a gene: 4. CDR3 length: 14 residues. Germline loops: CDR1 MNHEY, CDR2 SMNVEV (reference sequence).

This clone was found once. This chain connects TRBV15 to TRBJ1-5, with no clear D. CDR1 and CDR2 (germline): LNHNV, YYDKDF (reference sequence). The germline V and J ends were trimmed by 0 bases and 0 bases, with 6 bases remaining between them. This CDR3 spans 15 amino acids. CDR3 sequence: CATSRDHYSNQPQHF. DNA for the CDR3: TGTGCCACCAGCAGAGATCACTATAGCAATCAGCCCCAGCATTTT.

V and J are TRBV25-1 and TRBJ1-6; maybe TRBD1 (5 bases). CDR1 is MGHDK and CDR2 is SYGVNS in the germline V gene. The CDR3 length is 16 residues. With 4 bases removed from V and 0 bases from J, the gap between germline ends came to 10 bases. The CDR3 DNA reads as TGTGCCAGCAGTGTCGGGGGAAGCTCCTATAATTCACCCCTCCACTTT. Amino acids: CASSVGGSSYNSPLHF.

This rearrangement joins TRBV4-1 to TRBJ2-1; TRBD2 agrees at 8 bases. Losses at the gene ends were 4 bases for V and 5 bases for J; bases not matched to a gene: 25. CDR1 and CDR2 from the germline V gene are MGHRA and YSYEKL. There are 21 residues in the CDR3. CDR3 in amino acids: CASSLTPGLGPSRLPNNEQFF. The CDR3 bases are TGCGCCAGCAGCCTTACACCGGGACTAGGTCCTTCAAGGCTCCCCAACAATGAGCAGTTCTTC.

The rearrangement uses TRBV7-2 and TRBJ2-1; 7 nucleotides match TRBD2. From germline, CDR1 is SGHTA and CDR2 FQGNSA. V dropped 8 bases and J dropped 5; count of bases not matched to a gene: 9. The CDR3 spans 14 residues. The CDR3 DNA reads TGTGCCAGCGGACCGGGACTAAGGAACAATGAGCAGTTCTTC. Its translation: CASGPGLRNNEQFF.